This passage covers 26 T cell receptor beta chains from one sample sequenced in a study of cytomegalovirus exposure and HLA in healthy donors. The PCR contained 60 Vbeta and 13 Jbeta primers. Only in-frame clones appear in the TCRdb table, and some are missing; sequencing was by immunoSEQ multiplex PCR. The profile shows some 98,000 clones, roughly three quarters of them singletons. Sequencing was carried out using PBMCs. These TCRs come from a man aged 40-49 years in good health and CMV-seronegative.

This clone was counted a few times. The chain joins TRBV4-3 to TRBJ2-2; D may be TRBD2 (5 bases). V shed 0 bases and J shed 7 bases, with 6 bases lying between them. This CDR3 is built from 13 residues. The germline gives CDR1 LGHNA, CDR2 YSLEER. The CDR3 sequence is CASSQDGSGELFF. Here the CDR3 DNA reads TGCGCCAGCAGCCAAGATGGGAGCGGGGAGCTGTTTTTT.

The J gene is TRBJ1-5, the V gene TRBV27; 8 nucleotides agree with TRBD1. CDR3 length: 15 amino acids. J lost 6 bases, V lost 8 bases, and 12 bases had no gene match. The germline V gene encodes CDR1 MNHEY and CDR2 SMNVEV (reference sequence). In DNA, the CDR3 is TGTGCCAGCCGAAGCGGACAGGGTTCGGGTCAGCCCCAGCATTTT. Encoded protein: CASRSGQGSGQPQHF.

V usage is TRBV7-8 and J usage is TRBJ1-6; the match to TRBD1 covers 12 bases. Germline V gene sequence: CDR1 SGHVS, CDR2 FQNEAQ. V gave up 2 bases and J gave up 6 bases; unmatched junction bases: 11. The CDR3 runs 19 residues. The CDR3 DNA is TGTGCCAGCAGCTTAAGACCTAGAGGGACAGGGGGCGGTAATTCACCCCTCCACTTT. Amino acids: CASSLRPRGTGGGNSPLHF.

This clone has a single count. The rearrangement links TRBV29-1 to TRBJ2-5; D is perhaps TRBD2 (6 bases). Germline assignment: CDR1 SQVTM and CDR2 ANQGSEA. This CDR3 contains 11 residues. V was clipped by 7 bases and J by 5 bases, with 11 bases between them. The CDR3 bases are TGCAGCGACCGACTAGGGGAGACCCAGTACTTC. It is translated as CSDRLGETQYF.

The V gene is TRBV29-1, the J gene TRBJ2-3; D is possibly TRBD1 (5 bases). CDR1 is SQVTM, CDR2 ANQGSEA, per germline. The V end was cut by 7 bases, the J end by 4 bases, with 12 bases between. This CDR3 has 12 residues. CDR3 residues: CSAIQTADTQYF. DNA of the CDR3: TGCAGCGCCATACAGACAGCAGATACGCAGTATTTT.

CDR3 protein: CASSQGRNTEAFF. The DNA of the CDR3 is TGTGCCAGCAGTCAGGGGAGGAACACTGAAGCTTTCTTT. The chain carries TRBV9 and TRBJ1-1; D possibly corresponds to TRBD1 (6 bases). Germline lookup yields CDR1 SGDLS and CDR2 YYNGEE. The CDR3 is 13 residues long. V gave up 5 bases and J gave up 1 base, with 9 bases separating them.

This clone was counted only a few times. The gene calls are TRBV4-1 and TRBJ1-2, with 12 bases lining up with TRBD1. The CDR3 length is 19 residues. Looked up from germline, CDR1 is MGHRA and CDR2 is YSYEKL. V shed 1 base and J 1 base; nucleotides not matched to a gene: 10. CDR3 loop: CASSQGPGQGALFNYGYTF. The CDR3 DNA is TGCGCCAGCAGCCAAGGACCGGGACAGGGGGCGCTTTTTAACTATGGCTACACCTTC.

The chain links TRBV6-1 to TRBJ1-5; 7 bases agree with TRBD1. The germline V gene encodes CDR1 MNHNS and CDR2 SASEGT. The CDR3 extends over 14 amino acids. The CDR3 DNA is TGTGCATCCCAGAGAAGGGGGCAAAATCAGCCCCAGCATTTT. As protein: CASQRRGQNQPQHF.

In DNA form, the CDR3 reads TGCGCCAGCAGTTTGTCGTGGGGAGAGAGAGTAGGGTATGGCTACACCTTC. As protein: CASSLSWGERVGYGYTF. The chain recombines TRBV5-1 with TRBJ1-2; D gene uncertain. The CDR3 is 17 amino acids. Germline V lookup: CDR1 SGHRS, CDR2 YFSETQ. V lost 5 bases and J lost 5, with 25 bases in between.

This rearrangement joins TRBV5-4 to TRBJ2-7, with TRBD1 matching over 8 bases. V lost 4 bases and J lost 5; bases outside the gene matches: 5. This CDR3 has 13 residues. Germline values: CDR1 SGHNT, CDR2 YYREEE (reference sequence). CDR3 loop: CASSQAGGNEQYF. The CDR3 nucleotides are TGTGCCAGCAGCCAGGCAGGGGGCAACGAGCAGTACTTC.

This chain joins TRBV5-6 and TRBJ2-5; possible D gene TRBD2, 6 bases. V lost 1 base to trimming and J lost 5 bases, with 15 bases between them. The CDR3 totals 15 residues. Germline values: CDR1 SGHDT, CDR2 YYEEEE. The CDR3 DNA sequence: TGTGCCAGCAGCTTGACTAGCCGGCGGTGGGAGACCCAGTACTTC. It specifies CASSLTSRRWETQYF.

The chain recombines TRBV7-7 with TRBJ2-7, with 8 bases fitting TRBD1. The trim removed 5 bases at V and 3 bases at J, leaving 3 bases unmatched. The length of the CDR3 is 13 residues. Per germline, CDR1 SSHAT and CDR2 FNYEAQ (reference sequence). DNA for the CDR3: TGTGCCAGCAGCACCACAGGGGGCTACGAGCAGTACTTC. Its protein product is CASSTTGGYEQYF.

The count of this clone is one. The V call is TRBV15, the J call TRBJ1-4; D is undetermined. V was cut by 3 bases and J by 12 bases, with 17 bases left in between. There are 14 residues in the CDR3. Per germline, CDR1 LNHNV and CDR2 YYDKDF (reference sequence). In nucleotides, the CDR3 is TGTGCCACCAGCAGCCGCCAGGAGGCCGACGAACTGTTTTTT. Protein sequence: CATSSRQEADELFF.

The chain is built from TRBV9 and TRBJ2-1, with 11 bases lining up with TRBD2. V shed 5 bases, J shed 7 bases, and the junction held 2 bases outside the gene matches. The germline gives CDR1 SGDLS, CDR2 YYNGEE. The CDR3 totals 13 residues. CDR3 sequence (DNA): TGTGCCAGCAGGACTAGCGGGGAGAATGAGCAGTTCTTC. Amino acids: CASRTSGENEQFF. Full variable domain (missing parts from reference TRBV9 and TRBJ2-1): DSGVTQTPKHLITATGQRVTLRCSPRSGDLSVYWYQQSLDQGLQFLIQYYNGEERAKGNILERFSAQQFPDLHSELNLSSLELGDSALYFCASRTSGENEQFFGPGTRLTVL.

The chain links TRBV7-9 to TRBJ1-1; D not certain. V was shortened by 4 bases and J by 4 bases, with 16 bases between the two germline ends. CDR1 and CDR2 from the germline V gene are SEHNR and FQNEAQ (reference sequence). The CDR3 sequence is 15 residues long. The CDR3 sequence is CASSSTNPTGTEAFF. CDR3 bases: TGTGCCAGCAGCTCGACCAACCCCACGGGCACTGAAGCTTTCTTT.

The chain carries TRBV7-2 and TRBJ1-3; D is possibly TRBD1 (6 bases). From germline, CDR1 is SGHTA and CDR2 FQGNSA. CDR3 length: 15 amino acids. V lost 5 bases and J lost 1, with 12 bases in between. The CDR3 DNA is TGTGCCAGCAGCACCTCGGACAGATCTGGAAACACCATATATTTT. The encoded protein is CASSTSDRSGNTIYF.

The count of this clone is one. The genes are TRBV6-5 and TRBJ1-2; maybe TRBD1 (6 bases). Germline CDR1 MNHEY, CDR2 SVGAGI. The CDR3 sequence is 14 residues long. Trimming stripped 1 base from V and 2 bases from J, with 8 bases between. CDR3 in amino acids: CASSYWQGNYGYTF. The CDR3 DNA reads as TGTGCCAGCAGTTACTGGCAGGGGAACTATGGCTACACCTTC.

The V call is TRBV7-9, the J call TRBJ2-7, with unresolved D. The CDR3 consists of 13 residues. Trimming cost V 5 bases and J 4 bases, with 12 bases left between them. Germline-derived CDR1 and CDR2 are SEHNR and FQNEAQ (reference sequence). The CDR3 protein is CASSPEAVYEQYF. DNA for the CDR3: TGTGCCAGCAGCCCAGAGGCAGTTTACGAGCAGTACTTC. Based on the CDR3 plus reference TRBV7-9 and TRBJ2-7, the full variable domain is DTGVSQNPRHKITKRGQNVTFRCDPISEHNRLYWYRQTLGQGPEFLTYFQNEAQLEKSRLLSDRFSAERPKGSFSTLEIQRTEQGDSAMYLCASSPEAVYEQYFGPGTRLTVT.

The chain uses TRBV6-5 and TRBJ1-2, with a weak D call TRBD1 (5 bases). The CDR3 length is 13 residues. Germline-derived CDR1 and CDR2 are MNHEY and SVGAGI. V lost 2 bases, J lost 7 bases, and 11 bases lay in between. CDR3 sequence: CASSYPTVPGYTF. CDR3 bases: TGTGCCAGCAGTTACCCGACAGTACCTGGCTACACCTTC.

DNA for the CDR3: TGTGCCAGCAGCCTCAGACAGGGGGCTTCAGATACGCAGTATTTT. It specifies CASSLRQGASDTQYF. The gene calls are TRBV5-4 and TRBJ2-3; 10 nucleotides align to TRBD1. Trimming removed 4 bases from V and 4 bases from J; junction bases left unmatched: 6. The CDR3 covers 15 residues. CDR1 SGHNT and CDR2 YYREEE come from the germline V gene (reference sequence).

This clone was picked up one time. This chain joins TRBV7-9 and TRBJ2-7, with D possibly TRBD2 on 6 matching bases. This CDR3 spans 15 amino acids. The germline gives CDR1 SEHNR, CDR2 FQNEAQ (reference sequence). V was clipped by 3 bases and J by 2 bases, with 14 bases between them. CDR3 bases: TGTGCCAGCAGCTTGGGGAGCGGGTTTCCCTACGAGCAGTACTTC. Translation gives CASSLGSGFPYEQYF.

The DNA for the CDR3 is TGTGCCAGCAGCCCCGGGACAGGGGGGACAGATACGCAGTATTTT. It is translated as CASSPGTGGTDTQYF. The gene calls are TRBV28 and TRBJ2-3; 11 bases are shared with TRBD1. The CDR3 length is 15 residues. The junction had 5 bases not matched to a gene; V was cut back by 6 bases and J by 3 bases. In germline, CDR1 is MDHEN, CDR2 SYDVKM.

V is TRBV11-2 and J is TRBJ1-1; D gene uncertain. CDR1 is SGHAT, CDR2 FQNNGV, per germline. Trimming took 1 base from V and 0 from J, leaving 15 bases between them. There are 17 residues in the CDR3. The CDR3 DNA sequence: TGTGCCAGCAGCTTAGTCTTGGGCAGATATATGAACACTGAAGCTTTCTTT. Protein sequence: CASSLVLGRYMNTEAFF.

The rearrangement joins TRBV7-2 to TRBJ2-3; D is perhaps TRBD2 (7 bases). Trimming pared 1 base from V and 6 bases from J, leaving 14 bases between. The CDR3 contains 15 residues. CDR1 and CDR2 from the germline V gene are SGHTA and FQGNSA. This chain's CDR3 is CASSLGGGAMDTQYF. In DNA form, the CDR3 reads TGTGCCAGCAGCTTAGGAGGGGGGGCAATGGATACGCAGTATTTT.

This chain uses TRBV15 with TRBJ2-5; 12 bases match TRBD2. J was trimmed by 2 bases and V by 0 bases; bases with no gene match: 1. Looked up from germline, CDR1 is LNHNV and CDR2 is YYDKDF (reference sequence). The length of the CDR3 is 16 residues. The CDR3 sequence: CATSRDGTSGQETQYF. The CDR3 DNA reads as TGTGCCACCAGCAGAGACGGGACTAGCGGGCAAGAGACCCAGTACTTC. Variable domain in full (rest from reference TRBV15 and TRBJ2-5): DAMVIQNPRYQVTQFGKPVTLSCSQTLNHNVMYWYQQKSSQAPKLLFHYYDKDFNNEADTPDNFQSRRPNTSFCFLDIRSPGLGDTAMYLCATSRDGTSGQETQYFGPGTRLLVL.

The chain employs TRBV30 and TRBJ1-5; the match to TRBD1 covers 7 bases. This CDR3 has 14 residues. V shed 3 bases, J shed 2 bases, and the junction held 4 bases outside the gene matches. Germline assignment: CDR1 GTSNPN and CDR2 SVGIG (reference sequence). DNA for the CDR3: TGTGCCTGGAGGAGTACAGGGGGCAATCAGCCCCAGCATTTT. Protein product: CAWRSTGGNQPQHF.